The clone carrying this T cell receptor beta chain was seen only once. Its antigen is currently unknown. The sample is drawn from a study of OX40 agonist ivuxolimab in advanced cancers. Study at large: Ivuxolimab was administered intravenously to patients at 0.01 to 10 mg/kg every 2 weeks.

Study findings and constraints: Among T cells, CD8+ cells averaged more expanded clones than CD4+ cells. The study did not work out the antigen specificity of the expanded peripheral T cells.

Profiled with immunoSEQ multiplex PCR; TCRdb holds only in-frame clones, not every one. Of 98,000 or so clones listed, about 79% were seen once; the top ten hold roughly 1.5%. The length of the CDR3 is 14 residues. V was cut by 3 bases and J by 0 bases, with 5 bases left in between. Germline CDR1 reads SGHTA; CDR2 reads FQGNSA. This TCR was recovered from an adult with an advanced solid tumor such as melanoma, head and neck, liver or kidney cancer. J is TRBJ2-2 and V is TRBV7-2; D not certain. Source: CD4+ or CD8+ T cells sorted from blood, taken in a trial of the OX40 agonist ivuxolimab. CDR3 DNA: TGTGCCAGCAGCTTCGCAACGAACACCGGGGAGCTGTTTTTT. Protein sequence: CASSFATNTGELFF.